This record covers a single T cell receptor (beta chain). Its specificity is unknown. Since no conserved phenylalanine or tryptophan closes the CDR3, a read error is the likely cause. The limits of the CDR3 on the DNA are not certain, so only TCRdb's listed CDR3 is given. Germline DNA was also extracted, with blood RNA taken from unsorted whole blood. Donors were untreated and chronically infected with HBV. Starting from approximately 0.45 ug of total RNA, TCR beta cDNA was produced with a primer in the constant region. It was through three nested multiplex PCR rounds of slightly modified ARM-PCR that TCR beta libraries arose. TRBV1-TRBV30 forward primers paired with a C-beta reverse primer drove the first two PCR rounds, around 9 cycles each. TCRdb ran MiXCR on the multiplex PCR reads and lists one entry per CDR3 protein. The sample lists a few hundred thousand distinct CDR3 sequences, nearly 60% seen once, with around 15% in the top ten.

The data derive from a study of tumor-infiltrating lymphocytes in primary liver carcinoma. Study-level information: Spanning 30 to 69 years of age, the patients were men and women. Stage T1-T3 N0M0 tumors spanned about 4.2 to 10 cm. Findings and limits, study-wide: Tumors significantly exceeded blood in top-250-clone fraction (p = 0.039).

The CDR3 numbers 16 amino acids, ends counted. This clonotype was obtained from a woman in her thirties with primary liver carcinoma and hepatitis B virus infection. V and J are TRBV12-3 or TRBV12-4 and TRBJ2-5; TRBD2 is the table's D call, not checked against the DNA. The sequencing sample was made of peripheral blood. The CDR3 spells CASSFRREGRGETEYL.